Listed here is a single T cell receptor (beta chain). The antigen it recognizes is unknown. Base qualities are not provided; no much larger clone lies one nucleotide away. The data derive from a study of blood T cells in healthy people across ages (dated by TCRdb to the mid-2010s). Turning to the overall study: In model experiments, template switching captured roughly one uniquely barcoded TCR beta cDNA molecule for every two T cells. Age-related changes in TCR beta repertoire diversity were measured in the study by deep sequencing normalized with unique cDNA molecular identifiers. Donors were grouped into four age groups: young (average 16 years), middle-aged (39), aged (around 60) and long-lived (about 89). To avoid experimental bias, donors of different ages were randomly spread across the sequencing lanes. The study analyzed two additional independent replicas of 1 million unique cDNA reads from the same blood draw for two donors, one aged 18 to 30 and one aged 80 or older. Results and caveats for the whole study, not just this receptor: As age increased, observed TCR beta diversity per million T cells dropped in a roughly linear way, and a significant reduction was already evident by age 40. The long-lived group showed more naive CD4+ T cells, fewer expanded clones and increased TCR diversity than the aged group, suggesting age selection. Estimates of total diversity from one million sequenced T cells were regarded as lower bounds and underestimates. The percentage of naive T cells measured by flow cytometry correlated strongly with observed TCR beta diversity. Bulk unsorted PBMC profiling prevented conclusive comparison of naive and antigen-experienced compartments. Because the CMV infection status of the donors was unknown, age-related changes in expanded clonotypes may potentially have been confounded.

The donors were 40 or so Caucasian individuals from Russia, aged roughly 6 to 100 years, who were systemically healthy. Approximately 9 milliliters of peripheral blood were collected from each donor into EDTA-treated Vacutainer tubes. Ficoll-Paque density-gradient centrifugation was used to isolate PBMCs, with at least 6 million obtained per sample. Trizol reagent was used to extract total RNA from PBMCs, with at least 5.5 micrograms per sample. The percentages of naive CD45RAhigh/CD27high T cells were determined by flow cytometry on a PBMC aliquot from every donor. The library was built by means of 5' RACE. The reads were generated on an Illumina HiSeq 2500. A second PCR of about 6 to 11 cycles was performed with a sample-barcoded 5' primer and a J-beta primer mix. Each TCR beta cDNA molecule received a unique molecular identifier from a template-switch 5' adaptor carrying 12 random nucleotides. Each sample yielded at least 2.5 million CDR3-containing paired-end reads. First-strand cDNA was synthesized from all RNA with the Mint cDNA synthesis kit, primed by a TRBC-specific oligonucleotide. After uracil-DNA glycosylase treatment, a first 18-cycle PCR used universal primers M1SS and BC2_uni_R on all cDNA. In the authors' own workflow: For normalization, 1 million high-quality reads, each with a distinct molecular identifier, were randomly selected from each sample. Reads sharing molecular identifiers were discarded rather than binned into consensus sequences. MiTCR, run with a Q25 quality threshold and the strictest error-elimination algorithm, handled CDR3 identification, clonotype clustering and error correction. A nonparametric unseen species model with Euler transformation was used to estimate lower-bound total TCR beta diversity. TCRdb itself trimmed the public reads at Q25 with fastp, ran MiXCR and retained productive beta chains. Each record represents a unique CDR3 protein, reported with the most common genes and DNA among its rows. TCRdb assigned the V and J calls; the authors' analysis was not used. The sample includes about 1,000,000 distinct CDR3 sequences, with under 45% observed a single time. The ten top clones hold approximately 19% of the sample.

According to the germline V gene (reference sequence), CDR1 reads MNHEY and CDR2 reads SMNVEV. The CDR3 contains 16 residues, cysteine and phenylalanine counted. Left in the record is the CDR3 DNA by itself, 48 bases read in frame from the first base. This chain joins TRBV27 to TRBJ2-1, with the D gene uncertain. The DNA end lines up better with TRBJ2-7; the J call may be wrong. Sequencing input: blood. The receptor comes from a woman aged 60 to 75 in good health. The DNA sequence is TGTGCCAGCAGTTTCCGAGATACCGCGCTCTACAATGAGCAGTACTTC. Its translation is CASSFRDTALYNEQYF.